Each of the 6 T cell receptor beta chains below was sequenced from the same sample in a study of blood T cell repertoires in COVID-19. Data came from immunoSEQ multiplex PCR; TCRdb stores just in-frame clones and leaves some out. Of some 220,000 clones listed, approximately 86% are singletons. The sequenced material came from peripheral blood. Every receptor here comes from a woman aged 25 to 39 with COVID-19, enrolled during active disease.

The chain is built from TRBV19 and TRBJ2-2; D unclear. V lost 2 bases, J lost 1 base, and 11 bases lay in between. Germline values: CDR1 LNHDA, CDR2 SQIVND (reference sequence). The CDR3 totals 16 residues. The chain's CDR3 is CASSILASWNTGELFF. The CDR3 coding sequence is TGTGCCAGTAGTATACTCGCCAGTTGGAACACCGGGGAGCTGTTTTTT. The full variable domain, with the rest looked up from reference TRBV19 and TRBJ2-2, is DGGITQSPKYLFRKEGQNVTLSCEQNLNHDAMYWYRQDPGQGLRLIYYSQIVNDFQKGDIAEGYSVSREKKESFPLTVTSAQKNPTAFYLCASSILASWNTGELFFGEGSRLTVL.

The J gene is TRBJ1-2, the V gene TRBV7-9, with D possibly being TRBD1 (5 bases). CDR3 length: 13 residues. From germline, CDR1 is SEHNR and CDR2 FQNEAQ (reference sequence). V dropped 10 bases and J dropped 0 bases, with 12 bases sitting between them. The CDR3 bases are TGTGCCATTCCCGACAGAACTAACTATGGCTACACCTTC. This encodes CAIPDRTNYGYTF. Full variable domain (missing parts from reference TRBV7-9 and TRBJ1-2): DTGVSQNPRHKITKRGQNVTFRCDPISEHNRLYWYRQTLGQGPEFLTYFQNEAQLEKSRLLSDRFSAERPKGSFSTLEIQRTEQGDSAMYLCAIPDRTNYGYTFGSGTRLTVV.

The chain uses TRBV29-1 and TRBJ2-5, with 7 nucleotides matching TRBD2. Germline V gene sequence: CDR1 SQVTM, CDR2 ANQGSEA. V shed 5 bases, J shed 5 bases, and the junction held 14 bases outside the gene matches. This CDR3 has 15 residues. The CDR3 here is CSVCRSRGGQETQYF. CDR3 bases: TGCAGCGTTTGCCGTAGCCGGGGAGGGCAGGAGACCCAGTACTTC.

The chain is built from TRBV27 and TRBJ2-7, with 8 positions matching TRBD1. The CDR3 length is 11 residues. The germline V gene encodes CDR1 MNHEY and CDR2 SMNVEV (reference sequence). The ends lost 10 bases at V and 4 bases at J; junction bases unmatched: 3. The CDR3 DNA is TGTGCCACGTGGACAGGGTACGAGCAGTACTTC. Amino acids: CATWTGYEQYF.

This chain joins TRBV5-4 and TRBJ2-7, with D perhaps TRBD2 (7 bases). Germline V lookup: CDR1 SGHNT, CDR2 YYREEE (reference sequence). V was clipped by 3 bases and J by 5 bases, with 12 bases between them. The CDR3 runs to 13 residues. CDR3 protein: CASSYQGGDEQYF. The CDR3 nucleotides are TGTGCCAGCAGCTATCAAGGGGGGGACGAGCAGTACTTC. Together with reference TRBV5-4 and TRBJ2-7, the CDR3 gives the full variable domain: ETGVTQSPTHLIKTRGQQVTLRCSSQSGHNTVSWYQQALGQGPQFIFQYYREEENGRGNFPPRFSGLQFPNYSSELNVNALELDDSALYLCASSYQGGDEQYFGPGTRLTVT.

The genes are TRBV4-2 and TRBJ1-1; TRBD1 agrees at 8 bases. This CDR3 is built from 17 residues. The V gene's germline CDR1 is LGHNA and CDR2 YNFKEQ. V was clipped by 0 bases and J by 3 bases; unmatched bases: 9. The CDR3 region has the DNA TGTGCCAGCAGCCAAGATCCTCCGCAGGGGGCGGACACTGAAGCTTTCTTT. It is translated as CASSQDPPQGADTEAFF.